These 26 T cell receptor beta chains came from one sample sequenced in a study of blood T cells in healthy people across ages. Primed by a sample-barcoded 5' primer and a J-beta primer mix, a second PCR proceeded for 7 to 11 cycles. One entry per CDR3 protein results from TCRdb running MiXCR on the 5' RACE reads. In the table there are some 1.4 million distinct CDR3 sequences, 42% of which are singletons. The sample was blood. These TCRs come from a woman younger than 35 in good health.

This clonotype was recorded once. The chain couples TRBV9 to TRBJ2-3; D perhaps matches TRBD1 (6 bases). Germline V gene sequence: CDR1 SGDLS, CDR2 YYNGEE. Between the trimmed V and J ends, which lost 4 bases and 0 bases, there was a span of 21 bases. This CDR3 spans 18 amino acids. In nucleotides, the CDR3 is TGTGCCAGCAGCCCCCCCCTGGGGGCCGCCGCTAGCACAGATACGCAGTATTTT. It codes for CASSPPLGAAASTDTQYF.

This clonotype came up a few times. The gene calls are TRBV27 and TRBJ2-1; 8 bases are shared with TRBD2. Germline V gene sequence: CDR1 MNHEY, CDR2 SMNVEV (reference sequence). The ends lost 2 bases at V and 6 bases at J; junction bases unmatched: 12. The CDR3 is made up of 17 amino acids. The CDR3, as DNA: TGTGCCAGCAGTTTAAGGGTTGGGGGTAGCGGGATCAATGAGCAGTTCTTC. It specifies CASSLRVGGSGINEQFF.

This clonotype appeared a few times. In DNA form, the CDR3 reads TGTGCCAGCAGCGTAGACCCGGGACAGGGGTACAATGAGCAGTTCTTC. Amino acids: CASSVDPGQGYNEQFF. The V call is TRBV9, the J call TRBJ2-1, with 10 bases fitting TRBD1. Trimming removed 0 bases from V and 4 bases from J; junction bases left unmatched: 4. The CDR3 is 16 amino acids. CDR1 is SGDLS, CDR2 YYNGEE, per germline.

This clonotype came up a few times. The chain combines TRBV20-1 with TRBJ1-1; D may be TRBD1 (6 bases). Per germline, CDR1 DFQATT and CDR2 SNEGSKA (reference sequence). V gave up 0 bases and J gave up 2 bases, with 28 bases separating them. The CDR3 runs to 20 residues. CDR3 region: CSARDPDRWEGGVYNTEAFF. CDR3 nucleotides: TGCAGTGCTAGAGATCCTGATCGGTGGGAGGGGGGAGTCTATAACACTGAAGCTTTCTTT.

The J gene is TRBJ1-1, the V gene TRBV4-1, with D possibly being TRBD1 (5 bases). V was trimmed by 5 bases and J by 0 bases, leaving 16 bases between them. Germline CDR1 is MGHRA and CDR2 is YSYEKL. The length of the CDR3 is 16 residues. The CDR3 here is CASSSSRGAMNTEAFF. DNA for the CDR3: TGCGCCAGCAGCTCCAGTCGAGGGGCGATGAACACTGAAGCTTTCTTT.

V usage is TRBV20-1 and J usage is TRBJ2-1; D is ambiguous. The CDR3 covers 12 residues. V was trimmed by 8 bases and J by 9 bases, leaving 17 bases between them. CDR1 and CDR2 (germline): DFQATT, SNEGSKA (reference sequence). This CDR3 is CSSVLSSPEQFF. In DNA form, the CDR3 reads TGCAGTTCGGTCCTATCGTCTCCTGAGCAGTTCTTC.

This clonotype was observed a few times. This sequence joins TRBV27 and TRBJ1-4, with D perhaps matching TRBD1 (6 bases). Germline loops: CDR1 MNHEY, CDR2 SMNVEV (reference sequence). V lost 1 base to trimming and J lost 6 bases, with 15 bases between them. The CDR3 covers 16 residues. Here the CDR3 reads CASSLLGGGYDEKLFF. The CDR3 DNA is TGTGCCAGCAGTTTATTGGGGGGCGGATATGATGAAAAACTGTTTTTT. Full variable domain (remainder filled in from reference TRBV27 and TRBJ1-4): EAQVTQNPRYLITVTGKKLTVTCSQNMNHEYMSWYRQDPGLGLRQIYYSMNVEVTDKGDVPEGYKVSRKEKRNFPLILESPSPNQTSLYFCASSLLGGGYDEKLFFGSGTQLSVL.

This clonotype occurred a few times. The chain uses TRBV6-2 or TRBV6-3 and TRBJ2-7, with D maybe TRBD2 (5 bases). V was trimmed by 1 base and J by 5 bases, leaving 6 bases between them. CDR1 and CDR2 from the germline V gene are MNHEY and SVGEGT. The CDR3 consists of 12 residues. Here the CDR3 DNA reads TGTGCCAGCAGTTACTTGAGGGACGAGCAGTACTTC. It codes for CASSYLRDEQYF.

Worth noting for this clonotype: At one of its ends the junction is not consistent with the germline gene, which may arise from a read error. This chain uses TRBV7-2 with TRBJ1-5, with TRBD1 matching 7 bases. CDR3 length equals 14 residues. Germline V CDR1 and CDR2: SGHTA, FQGNSA. The CDR3 sequence: CANSSEDRNQPQHF. The CDR3 nucleotides are TGTGCCAACAGCTCCGAGGACAGGAATCAGCCCCAGCATTTT.

The CDR3 nucleotides read TGTGCCAGCAGGAGAAGCAGGGGCGGCATCGACGAGCAGTACTTC. Its protein product is CASRRSRGGIDEQYF. The V call is TRBV12-3 or TRBV12-4, the J call TRBJ2-7; weak D call: TRBD1 (6 bases). V was trimmed by 6 bases and J by 5 bases, leaving 20 bases between them. This CDR3 is 15 amino acids long.

This clonotype was observed a handful of times. The V and J genes are TRBV12-5 and TRBJ1-6, with D uncertain. The CDR3 length is 15 residues. Germline CDR1 reads LGHNT; CDR2 reads FRNRAP. The V and J ends lost 7 bases and 7 bases respectively, with 17 bases between them. CDR3 in DNA: TGTGCTAGTGCCACCGGAGAGGGAATCAATTCACCCCTCCACTTT. Translated: CASATGEGINSPLHF.

The chain is built from TRBV24-1 and TRBJ2-5; 10 nucleotides line up with TRBD1. The CDR3 is made up of 15 amino acids. J was trimmed by 5 bases and V by 4 bases; bases with no gene match: 6. CDR1 KGHDR and CDR2 SFDVKD come from the germline V gene. The CDR3 sequence is CATSDPTGGTETQYF. CDR3 sequence (DNA): TGTGCCACCAGTGACCCGACAGGGGGCACGGAGACCCAGTACTTC.

CDR3 loop: CASSEPLLELSYEQYF. The CDR3 nucleotides are TGTGCCAGCAGTGAGCCCCTTCTGGAACTCTCCTACGAGCAGTACTTC. This rearrangement joins TRBV2 to TRBJ2-7; D is unclear. There are 16 residues in the CDR3. Germline-derived CDR1 and CDR2 are SNHLY and FYNNEI. Between the trimmed V and J ends, which lost 3 bases and 0 bases, there was a span of 15 bases.

This clonotype was seen more than once but under ten times. The rearrangement uses TRBV27 and TRBJ1-6, with unresolved D. Deletions cut 4 bases from V and 7 bases from J, with 8 bases between. Looked up from germline, CDR1 is MNHEY and CDR2 is SMNVEV (reference sequence). This CDR3 contains 13 residues. The CDR3 loop reads CASSYGENSPLHF. The DNA for the CDR3 is TGTGCCAGCAGTTACGGGGAGAATTCACCCCTCCACTTT.

This clonotype was counted between two and nine times. This chain uses TRBV28 with TRBJ2-3; 11 bases fit TRBD2. The CDR3 length is 16 residues. The ends lost 5 bases at V and 5 bases at J; junction bases unmatched: 9. The germline CDR1 and CDR2 sequences are MDHEN and SYDVKM. The CDR3 is CASSPLAGGREDTQYF. CDR3 nucleotides: TGTGCCAGCAGTCCATTAGCGGGGGGGCGGGAAGATACGCAGTATTTT.

This clonotype was found a few times. V usage is TRBV20-1 and J usage is TRBJ1-2, with a weak D call TRBD1 (6 bases). V lost 6 bases and J 7 bases, leaving 24 bases between the germline ends. The length of the CDR3 is 15 residues. CDR1 DFQATT and CDR2 SNEGSKA come from the germline V gene (reference sequence). The CDR3 sequence: CSAPQLGQGRAGYTF. The CDR3 DNA is TGCAGTGCGCCTCAATTGGGGCAGGGGCGAGCTGGCTACACCTTC.

J is TRBJ1-1 and V is TRBV7-2; no definite D call. The CDR3 has 13 amino acids. V gave up 5 bases and J gave up 2 bases, with 9 bases separating them. Germline V gene lookup returns CDR1 SGHTA and CDR2 FQGNSA. The CDR3 coding sequence is TGTGCCAGCAGCCCCACTTTCAACACTGAAGCTTTCTTT. Amino acids: CASSPTFNTEAFF. Filled out from reference TRBV7-2 and TRBJ1-1, the complete variable domain reads GAGVSQSPSNKVTEKGKDVELRCDPISGHTALYWYRQSLGQGLEFLIYFQGNSAPDKSGLPSDRFSAERTGGSVSTLTIQRTQQEDSAVYLCASSPTFNTEAFFGQGTRLTVV.

This chain joins TRBV7-2 and TRBJ2-7; 9 bases map to TRBD1. TRBJ2-5 explains the end of the DNA better; the J call may be wrong. There are 15 residues in the CDR3. Germline CDR1 SGHTA, CDR2 FQGNSA. The CDR3 protein is CASSAGTGWRETQYF. The CDR3 DNA sequence: TGTGCCAGCAGCGCAGGGACAGGGTGGAGGGAGACCCAGTACTTC.

This clonotype was observed many times. The chain employs TRBV12-3 or TRBV12-4 and TRBJ2-7; 9 nucleotides line up with TRBD1. V was pared by 4 bases and J by 3 bases, with 1 base of the junction left unmatched. The CDR3 has 13 amino acids. As DNA, the CDR3 is TGTGCCAGCAGTTGGGGACAGGGCTACGAGCAGTACTTC. It yields the protein CASSWGQGYEQYF.

This sequence joins TRBV12-3 or TRBV12-4 and TRBJ1-5; perhaps TRBD1 as D (5 bases). Trimming took off 5 bases at V and 1 base at J, with 12 bases between the two ends. The CDR3 is made up of 15 amino acids. CDR3 nucleotides: TGTGCCAGCAGTCGAATCGGGGCGAGCAATCAGCCCCAGCATTTT. It yields the protein CASSRIGASNQPQHF.

This clonotype was seen a few times. The rearrangement links TRBV27 to TRBJ1-2; unclear D gene. The CDR3 sequence is 14 residues long. Trimming pared 2 bases from V and 5 bases from J, leaving 12 bases between. Germline assignment: CDR1 MNHEY and CDR2 SMNVEV (reference sequence). CDR3 DNA sequence: TGTGCCAGCAGTTTAAACCCCGGGGTTTATGGCTACACCTTC. Translating it yields CASSLNPGVYGYTF.

This clonotype was seen a handful of times. V is TRBV15 and J is TRBJ2-7; weak D call: TRBD2 (6 bases). CDR1 is LNHNV, CDR2 YYDKDF, per germline (reference sequence). V gave up 11 bases and J gave up 7 bases, with 24 bases separating them. This CDR3 spans 14 amino acids. This chain's CDR3 is CASNPSGTSNEQYF. CDR3 DNA: TGTGCCTCCAACCCCTCCGGGACTTCCAATGAGCAGTACTTC.

Only one count was recorded for this clonotype. The chain combines TRBV5-1 with TRBJ2-3, with 7 bases matching TRBD2. This CDR3 spans 15 amino acids. The V gene end was trimmed by 9 bases and the J gene end by 1 base; junction bases not matched to a gene: 11. From germline, CDR1 is SGHRS and CDR2 YFSETQ. The CDR3, as DNA: TGCGCCACCCAGGCGGGAGCGGAAGGCACAGATACGCAGTATTTT. Translating it yields CATQAGAEGTDTQYF.

V usage is TRBV30 and J usage is TRBJ1-2, with 7 bases lining up with TRBD1. With V trimmed by 8 bases and J by 0 bases, 6 bases remained unmatched. This CDR3 is built from 13 residues. Germline assignment: CDR1 GTSNPN and CDR2 SVGIG (reference sequence). The CDR3 here is CAQGQDTNYGYTF. DNA for the CDR3: TGTGCCCAAGGACAGGATACTAACTATGGCTACACCTTC.

This clonotype showed up just once. The chain recombines TRBV28 with TRBJ2-1; 7 bases fit TRBD1. V gave up 2 bases and J gave up 2 bases; unmatched junction bases: 6. The CDR3 extends over 16 amino acids. Germline V CDR1 and CDR2: MDHEN, SYDVKM. CDR3 nucleotide sequence: TGTGCCAGCAGTTTAGTCAGGGGGTACCCCTACAATGAGCAGTTCTTC. Residues: CASSLVRGYPYNEQFF.

In this sample, this clonotype turned up a few times. This chain joins TRBV5-1 and TRBJ2-1; no clear D gene. V dropped 4 bases and J dropped 0 bases, with 11 bases sitting between them. The CDR3 has 15 residues. Germline CDR1 reads SGHRS; CDR2 reads YFSETQ. CDR3 in DNA: TGCGCCAGCAGCGCAAGCAGCTACTCCTACAATGAGCAGTTCTTC. This translates into CASSASSYSYNEQFF.